This TCR beta chain comes out of a study of PD-1 blockade in mismatch repair-deficient tumors. Clones were read by immunoSEQ multiplex PCR, and TCRdb kept only the in-frame ones, dropping some. The sample gives 20,000 to 25,000 clones, roughly 81% of which show up once; roughly 15% is in the top ten. Germline V lookup: CDR1 SNHLY, CDR2 FYNNEI. V lost 5 bases and J lost 0; bases outside the gene matches: 6. The length of the CDR3 is 16 residues. The chain carries TRBV2 and TRBJ2-1, with 8 bases that match TRBD2. Sequencing used peripheral blood, obtained 2 weeks after starting pembrolizumab. The TCR was taken from an adult with mismatch repair-deficient cancer. CDR3 in DNA: TGTGCCAGCAGTCCCATCAGCGGGAGCTCCTACAATGAGCAGTTCTTC. It yields the protein CASSPISGSSYNEQFF.